These 26 T cell receptor beta chains share one sample of origin, sequenced in a study of cytomegalovirus exposure and HLA in healthy donors. Sequencing was performed with immunoSEQ multiplex PCR; in TCRdb, only in-frame clones are kept and a portion is missing. The repertoire holds approximately 160,000 clones, around nine tenths seen once, with about 3.1% in the top ten. The sequenced material came from PBMCs. The source is a woman aged 18-29 years in good health and CMV-seropositive.

The chain joins TRBV7-2 to TRBJ2-1; the D gene is possibly TRBD1 (6 bases). The CDR3 loop spans 16 amino acids. Deletions cut 1 base from V and 3 bases from J, with 13 bases between. CDR1 SGHTA and CDR2 FQGNSA come from the germline V gene. CDR3 sequence reads: CASSLVGGSYYNEQFF. DNA of the CDR3: TGTGCCAGCAGCTTAGTAGGGGGAAGCTACTACAATGAGCAGTTCTTC.

The chain carries TRBV19 and TRBJ2-3, with 12 bases fitting TRBD2. Germline V lookup: CDR1 LNHDA, CDR2 SQIVND (reference sequence). Trimming at V came to 7 bases and at J to 4 bases, leaving 9 bases not matched to a gene. The CDR3 sequence is 16 residues long. This CDR3 is CASTLATSGSPDTQYF. The CDR3 DNA is TGTGCCAGTACCCTAGCGACTAGCGGGAGTCCAGATACGCAGTATTTT. Full variable domain (rest looked up from reference TRBV19 and TRBJ2-3): DGGITQSPKYLFRKEGQNVTLSCEQNLNHDAMYWYRQDPGQGLRLIYYSQIVNDFQKGDIAEGYSVSREKKESFPLTVTSAQKNPTAFYLCASTLATSGSPDTQYFGPGTRLTVL.

The V gene is TRBV5-1, the J gene TRBJ2-3, with D possibly being TRBD1 (6 bases). Per the germline V gene, CDR1 is SGHRS and CDR2 is YFSETQ. Deletions cut 0 bases from V and 0 bases from J, with 11 bases between. This CDR3 contains 16 residues. The CDR3: CASSLVQGYSTDTQYF. In DNA form, the CDR3 reads TGCGCCAGCAGCTTGGTACAGGGCTATAGCACAGATACGCAGTATTTT.

This chain connects TRBV6-5 to TRBJ1-1; possible D gene TRBD1, 5 bases. Trimming left V 0 bases short and J 2 bases short, with 13 bases between. Per the germline V gene, CDR1 is MNHEY and CDR2 is SVGAGI. This CDR3 is built from 16 residues. CDR3: CASSYSTALPNTEAFF. DNA for the CDR3: TGTGCCAGCAGTTACTCGACAGCCCTACCAAACACTGAAGCTTTCTTT.

The gene calls are TRBV11-2 and TRBJ1-3; D remains ambiguous. Per germline, CDR1 SGHAT and CDR2 FQNNGV. The CDR3 covers 13 residues. Trimming removed 3 bases at V and 0 bases at J, with 3 bases between. DNA for the CDR3: TGTGCCAGCAGCTTCAACTCTGGAAACACCATATATTTT. This translates into CASSFNSGNTIYF.

The rearrangement uses TRBV18 and TRBJ2-7; maybe TRBD1 (5 bases). The CDR3 is made up of 13 amino acids. The germline V gene encodes CDR1 KGHSH and CDR2 LQKENI. Between the trimmed V and J ends, which lost 6 bases and 4 bases, there was a span of 13 bases. The CDR3 loop reads CASSVRDEYEQYF. CDR3 nucleotide sequence: TGTGCCAGCTCGGTCAGGGATGAGTACGAGCAGTACTTC.

This clone was seen once. This CDR3 reads CASSSDTMGGTQYF. The CDR3 DNA reads as TGTGCCAGCAGCTCAGACACCATGGGAGGGACCCAGTACTTC. This chain connects TRBV7-2 to TRBJ2-5; TRBD2 might be the D (6 bases). The V and J ends lost 4 bases and 7 bases respectively, with 16 bases between them. The CDR3 sequence is 14 residues long. Germline CDR1 is SGHTA and CDR2 is FQGNSA. The full variable domain, completed using reference TRBV7-2 and TRBJ2-5, is GAGVSQSPSNKVTEKGKDVELRCDPISGHTALYWYRQSLGQGLEFLIYFQGNSAPDKSGLPSDRFSAERTGGSVSTLTIQRTQQEDSAVYLCASSSDTMGGTQYFGPGTRLLVL.

The genes are TRBV9 and TRBJ2-3, with 10 nucleotides matching TRBD2. This CDR3 is built from 15 residues. Trimming cost V 4 bases and J 2 bases; bases outside gene matches: 4. Germline V gene lookup returns CDR1 SGDLS and CDR2 YYNGEE. In DNA form, the CDR3 reads TGTGCCAGCAGCCCTAGCGGGAGACCCACAGATACGCAGTATTTT. It is translated as CASSPSGRPTDTQYF. Together with reference TRBV9 and TRBJ2-3, the CDR3 gives the full variable domain: DSGVTQTPKHLITATGQRVTLRCSPRSGDLSVYWYQQSLDQGLQFLIQYYNGEERAKGNILERFSAQQFPDLHSELNLSSLELGDSALYFCASSPSGRPTDTQYFGPGTRLTVL.

Here the CDR3 reads CASSLARESGGYTF. The CDR3 coding sequence is TGCGCCAGCAGCTTGGCCCGGGAATCGGGGGGCTACACCTTC. The chain employs TRBV5-1 and TRBJ1-2, with D unresolved. The germline gives CDR1 SGHRS, CDR2 YFSETQ. The V end lost 0 bases, the J end lost 8 bases, and 14 bases lay between the germline ends. This CDR3 region has 14 residues. The whole variable domain, filled in from reference TRBV5-1 and TRBJ1-2, reads KAGVTQTPRYLIKTRGQQVTLSCSPISGHRSVSWYQQTPGQGLQFLFEYFSETQRNKGNFPGRFSGRQFSNSRSEMNVSTLELGDSALYLCASSLARESGGYTFGSGTRLTVV.

This sequence joins TRBV5-1 and TRBJ1-4; D is unclear. The CDR3 contains 13 residues. Germline V gene lookup returns CDR1 SGHRS and CDR2 YFSETQ. Trimming took off 7 bases at V and 0 bases at J, with 7 bases between the two ends. The chain's CDR3 is CASSIATNEKLFF. For the CDR3, the DNA is TGCGCCAGCTCCATTGCAACTAATGAAAAACTGTTTTTT.

The chain links TRBV30 to TRBJ1-2, with 7 bases aligning to TRBD1. This CDR3 spans 16 amino acids. V shed 1 base and J 4 bases; nucleotides not matched to a gene: 12. From germline, CDR1 is GTSNPN and CDR2 SVGIG (reference sequence). CDR3 DNA: TGTGCCTGGAGTGAAATACGACAGGGAGAGGCCTATGGCTACACCTTC. Protein: CAWSEIRQGEAYGYTF.

V is TRBV19 and J is TRBJ2-1, with 9 bases matching TRBD1. The J segment lost 3 bases and the V segment lost 3 bases, leaving 12 bases of the junction unmatched. The CDR3 is 18 amino acids. CDR1 LNHDA and CDR2 SQIVND come from the germline V gene (reference sequence). As DNA, the CDR3 is TGTGCCAGTAGTATGGTTATGGGGACAGGGAATTTCTACAATGAGCAGTTCTTC. The encoded protein is CASSMVMGTGNFYNEQFF.

This CDR3 is CSALSDYTGELFF. The DNA of the CDR3 is TGCAGCGCCCTTAGCGATTACACCGGGGAGCTGTTTTTT. The chain has TRBV29-1 and TRBJ2-2; D might be TRBD2 (5 bases). Germline V CDR1 and CDR2: SQVTM, ANQGSEA. This CDR3 spans 13 amino acids. V dropped 7 bases and J dropped 3 bases, with 12 bases sitting between them.

The rearrangement links TRBV5-1 to TRBJ2-2, with TRBD2 as a possible D gene (5 bases). This CDR3 comprises 15 residues. Germline V gives CDR1 SGHRS, CDR2 YFSETQ. V was clipped by 5 bases and J by 1 base, with 12 bases between them. The CDR3 sequence is CASRPYGENTGELFF. CDR3 coding DNA: TGCGCCAGCAGACCCTACGGGGAGAACACCGGGGAGCTGTTTTTT.

This rearrangement joins TRBV9 to TRBJ2-3; perhaps TRBD2 as D (5 bases). Germline V lookup: CDR1 SGDLS, CDR2 YYNGEE. CDR3 length: 17 amino acids. Between the trimmed V and J ends, which lost 0 bases and 6 bases, there was a span of 20 bases. This CDR3 reads CASSVESSSGPLDTQYF. The CDR3 coding sequence is TGTGCCAGCAGCGTAGAATCGTCCAGCGGCCCATTGGATACGCAGTATTTT.

The sample holds one count of this clone. This chain joins TRBV7-9 and TRBJ1-4, with 8 positions matching TRBD1. In germline, CDR1 is SEHNR, CDR2 FQNEAQ (reference sequence). J gave up 7 bases and V 6 bases, and 7 bases lay outside the gene matches. The CDR3 extends over 14 amino acids. CDR3 in DNA: TGTGCCAGCAGTGCGACAGGGGTTGGTGAAAAACTGTTTTTT. Protein: CASSATGVGEKLFF.

CDR3 sequence (DNA): TGTGCCAGCAGCCTGGGACTAGCGGGCGTCAATGAGCAGTTCTTC. The encoded protein is CASSLGLAGVNEQFF. The rearrangement joins TRBV14 to TRBJ2-1; TRBD2 agrees at 12 bases. J lost 6 bases, V lost 4 bases, and 4 bases had no gene match. This CDR3 has 15 residues. Looked up from germline, CDR1 is SGHDN and CDR2 is FVKESK.

V usage is TRBV4-1 and J usage is TRBJ2-1, with a tentative D call TRBD2 (5 bases). The CDR3 sequence is 14 residues long. Germline CDR1 is MGHRA and CDR2 is YSYEKL. Between the trimmed V and J ends, which lost 2 bases and 8 bases, there was a span of 13 bases. CDR3 coding DNA: TGCGCCAGCAGCCAAATGACTAACGACTATGAGCAGTTCTTC. Translation: CASSQMTNDYEQFF.

This chain's CDR3 is CASRLLGGPETQYF. The CDR3 nucleotides read TGTGCCAGCCGTCTTCTCGGGGGGCCTGAGACCCAGTACTTC. The genes are TRBV27 and TRBJ2-5; TRBD2 might be the D (7 bases). The CDR3 loop spans 14 amino acids. The V end was cut by 8 bases, the J end by 5 bases, with 18 bases between. CDR1 is MNHEY, CDR2 SMNVEV, per germline (reference sequence).

The chain combines TRBV5-1 with TRBJ2-1, with D tentatively TRBD2 (5 bases). The germline V gene encodes CDR1 SGHRS and CDR2 YFSETQ. V was clipped by 0 bases and J by 4 bases, with 11 bases between them. This CDR3 has 15 residues. The CDR3: CASSLEGSAYNEQFF. The DNA for the CDR3 is TGCGCCAGCAGCTTGGAAGGTAGCGCATACAATGAGCAGTTCTTC.

The V gene is TRBV7-8, the J gene TRBJ2-7; 10 bases line up with TRBD1. This CDR3 has 15 amino acids. Losses at the gene ends were 4 bases for V and 5 bases for J; bases not matched to a gene: 8. The germline CDR1 and CDR2 sequences are SGHVS and FQNEAQ. The DNA for the CDR3 is TGTGCCAGCAGCTCCTTTGGACAGGGGGTGCACGAGCAGTACTTC. It translates to CASSSFGQGVHEQYF.

The chain uses TRBV7-2 and TRBJ2-7, with a possible D match to TRBD2 (6 bases). V was trimmed by 5 bases and J by 3 bases, leaving 14 bases between them. Germline V gives CDR1 SGHTA, CDR2 FQGNSA. The CDR3 has 14 residues. CDR3 protein: CASSTVTAGYEQYF. DNA for the CDR3: TGTGCCAGCAGCACAGTCACAGCGGGCTACGAGCAGTACTTC.

The gene calls are TRBV6-6 and TRBJ1-2; D possibly corresponds to TRBD1 (5 bases). The CDR3 is made up of 14 amino acids. CDR1 is MNHNY, CDR2 SVGAGI, per germline (reference sequence). V lost 8 bases to trimming and J lost 5 bases, with 18 bases between them. CDR3 DNA sequence: TGTGCCAGCGTGGGGGAGGGATTAGTATATGGCTACACCTTC. Translation: CASVGEGLVYGYTF.

The gene calls are TRBV27 and TRBJ2-1, with TRBD2 matching over 8 bases. The CDR3 extends over 17 amino acids. Trimming removed 2 bases from V and 4 bases from J; junction bases left unmatched: 10. Germline V gene sequence: CDR1 MNHEY, CDR2 SMNVEV (reference sequence). For the CDR3, the DNA is TGTGCCAGCAGTTTAGGGTCCAGCGGGAGAGGGTACAATGAGCAGTTCTTC. This translates into CASSLGSSGRGYNEQFF.

This chain uses TRBV5-1 with TRBJ2-1, with 7 positions matching TRBD2. CDR3 size: 13 residues. J was trimmed by 9 bases and V by 5 bases; bases with no gene match: 8. Per germline, CDR1 SGHRS and CDR2 YFSETQ. The CDR3 nucleotides read TGCGCCAGCAGTAGGGAGGGCCTGGCTGAGCAGTTCTTC. Residues: CASSREGLAEQFF.

The chain uses TRBV11-2 and TRBJ2-3, with 7 bases aligning to TRBD2. CDR1 SGHAT and CDR2 FQNNGV come from the germline V gene. This CDR3 comprises 15 residues. J was trimmed by 3 bases and V by 6 bases; bases with no gene match: 9. The CDR3: CASRIGGAGTDTQYF. In DNA, the CDR3 is TGTGCCAGCAGGATCGGAGGAGCGGGGACAGATACGCAGTATTTT.